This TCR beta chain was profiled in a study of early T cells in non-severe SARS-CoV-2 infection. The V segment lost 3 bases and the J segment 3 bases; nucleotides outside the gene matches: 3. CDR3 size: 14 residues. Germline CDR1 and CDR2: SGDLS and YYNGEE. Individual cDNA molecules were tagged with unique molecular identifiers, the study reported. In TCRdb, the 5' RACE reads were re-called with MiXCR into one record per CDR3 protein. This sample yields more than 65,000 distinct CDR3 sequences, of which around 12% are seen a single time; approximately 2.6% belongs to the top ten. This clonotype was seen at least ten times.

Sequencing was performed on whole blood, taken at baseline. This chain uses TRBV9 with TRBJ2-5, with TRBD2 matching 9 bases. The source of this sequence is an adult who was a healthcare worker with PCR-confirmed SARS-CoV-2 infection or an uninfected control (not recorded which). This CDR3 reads CASSGAGGKETQYF. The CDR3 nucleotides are TGTGCCAGCAGCGGAGCGGGGGGAAAAGAGACCCAGTACTTC.